Listed below are T cell receptor beta chains from one sample, sequenced in a study of blood T cell repertoires in COVID-19. The protocol was immunoSEQ multiplex PCR, while the TCRdb copy is restricted to in-frame clones and leaves out a portion. Counted here are 360,000 or so clones, 89% occurring once; the ten biggest clones make up about 1.8%. The sequencing sample was made of PBMCs or T cells enriched from blood (not recorded which). Receptor source: a woman aged 25-40 years who had recovered from COVID-19. Both conserved end residues are part of each CDR3. The D gene is left open where the match is weak. Only part of the rows carry a size: once, few, many, or a class if the clone is expanded.

v_gene	j_gene	abundance	d_gene	CDR3aa	CDR3nt
TRBV24-1	TRBJ2-5	-	-	CATSDAEGQQETQYF	TGTGCCACCAGTGACGCTGAGGGACAACAAGAGACCCAGTACTTC
TRBV5-5	TRBJ2-6	-	-	CASSLARLGGSGANVLTF	TGTGCCAGCAGCTTGGCGCGGTTAGGGGGCTCTGGGGCCAACGTCCTGACTTTC
TRBV5-1	TRBJ1-1	-	-	CASSLEGGSYTEAFF	TGCGCCAGCAGCTTGGAAGGCGGCAGCTACACTGAAGCTTTCTTT
TRBV12-3/TRBV12-4	TRBJ2-3	-	-	CASSLVPRDTQYF	TGTGCCAGCAGTTTAGTCCCCCGAGATACGCAGTATTTT
TRBV27	TRBJ1-2	-	TRBD1	CASSPPSGQGPYGYTF	TGTGCCAGCAGCCCTCCTTCGGGACAGGGCCCATATGGCTACACCTTC
TRBV25-1	TRBJ2-5	-	-	CASSDRRETQYF	TGTGCCAGCAGCGACAGAAGAGAGACCCAGTACTTC
TRBV18	TRBJ1-6	-	TRBD1	CASSRDRINSPLHF	TGTGCCAGCTCACGGGACAGGATAAATTCACCCCTCCACTTT
TRBV6-2/TRBV6-3	TRBJ2-6	-	TRBD1	CASSYRGQGAGANVLTF	TGTGCCAGCAGTTATCGGGGACAGGGGGCTGGGGCCAACGTCCTGACTTTC
TRBV5-5	TRBJ2-1	-	TRBD2	CASSVGLAGSDEQFF	TGTGCCAGCAGCGTCGGACTAGCGGGGTCGGATGAGCAGTTCTTC
TRBV11-2	TRBJ2-7	-	TRBD2	CASSLDSGRAPYEQYF	TGTGCCAGCAGCTTAGATAGCGGGAGGGCCCCGTACGAGCAGTACTTC
TRBV6-5	TRBJ1-4	-	TRBD1	CASRGTGGDEKLFF	TGTGCCAGCAGGGGGACAGGGGGTGATGAAAAACTGTTTTTT
TRBV3-1/TRBV3-2	TRBJ2-5	-	-	CASSRESGMETQYF	TGTGCCAGCAGCCGGGAGTCCGGGATGGAGACCCAGTACTTC
TRBV7-2	TRBJ2-5	-	TRBD2	CASSLGTSGILQETQYF	TGTGCCAGCAGCTTAGGGACTAGCGGAATATTACAAGAGACCCAGTACTTC
TRBV6-1	TRBJ1-1	-	TRBD1	CASSERFWTGEEAFF	TGTGCCAGCAGTGAGAGGTTTTGGACAGGCGAGGAAGCTTTCTTT
TRBV29-1	TRBJ1-1	-	TRBD1	CSVKDRGHRMNTEAFF	TGCAGCGTTAAGGACAGGGGGCACCGCATGAACACTGAAGCTTTCTTT
TRBV5-4	TRBJ1-4	-	-	CASRAWGAKDREKLFF	TGTGCCAGCAGAGCCTGGGGCGCGAAAGACCGTGAAAAACTGTTTTTT
TRBV11-2	TRBJ1-5	-	-	CASNVDGLGNQPQHF	TGTGCCAGCAATGTAGATGGTCTCGGCAATCAGCCCCAGCATTTT
TRBV11-2	TRBJ2-7	-	TRBD2	CASSLGGRLHEQYF	TGTGCCAGCAGCTTAGGCGGGAGATTACACGAGCAGTACTTC
TRBV28	TRBJ2-1	-	TRBD1	CASSPRTGRRPFYNEQFF	TGTGCCAGCAGCCCCCGGACAGGGAGGCGGCCCTTTTACAATGAGCAGTTCTTC
TRBV7-9	TRBJ1-2	-	TRBD1	CASSLGTGGRGHYGYTF	TGTGCCAGCAGCCTTGGGACAGGTGGAAGAGGGCACTATGGCTACACCTTC
TRBV15	TRBJ1-1	-	TRBD1	CATSRPGTGVTEAFF	TGTGCCACCAGCAGACCTGGGACAGGGGTGACTGAAGCTTTCTTT
TRBV5-1	TRBJ2-3	-	-	CASSLAGRSTDTQYF	TGCGCCAGCAGCTTGGCGGGGAGGAGCACAGATACGCAGTATTTT
TRBV28	TRBJ1-1	-	-	CATDTKIGAFF	TGTGCCACGGACACAAAGATTGGAGCTTTCTTT
TRBV5-1	TRBJ2-2	-	TRBD2	CASSLVGSGGPSGELFF	TGCGCCAGCAGCTTGGTTGGTAGCGGGGGGCCTTCCGGGGAGCTGTTTTTT
TRBV29-1	TRBJ2-4	-	-	CSVDWRNIQYF	TGCAGCGTCGACTGGCGGAACATTCAGTACTTC
TRBV19	TRBJ1-2	once	TRBD1	CASRGTGSNYGYTF	TGTGCCAGTAGGGGGACAGGGAGTAACTATGGCTACACCTTC